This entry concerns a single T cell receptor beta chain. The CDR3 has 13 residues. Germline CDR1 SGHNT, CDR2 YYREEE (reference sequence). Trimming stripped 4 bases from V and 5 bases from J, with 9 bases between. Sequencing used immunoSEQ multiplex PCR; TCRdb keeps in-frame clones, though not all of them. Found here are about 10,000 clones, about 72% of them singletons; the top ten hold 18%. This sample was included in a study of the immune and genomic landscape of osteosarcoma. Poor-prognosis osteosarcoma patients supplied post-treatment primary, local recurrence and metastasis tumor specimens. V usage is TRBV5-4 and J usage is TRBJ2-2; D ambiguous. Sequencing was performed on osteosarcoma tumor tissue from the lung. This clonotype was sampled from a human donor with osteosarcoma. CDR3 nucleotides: TGTGCCAGCAGCCGTGGGGAAACCGGGGAGCTGTTTTTT. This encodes CASSRGETGELFF.